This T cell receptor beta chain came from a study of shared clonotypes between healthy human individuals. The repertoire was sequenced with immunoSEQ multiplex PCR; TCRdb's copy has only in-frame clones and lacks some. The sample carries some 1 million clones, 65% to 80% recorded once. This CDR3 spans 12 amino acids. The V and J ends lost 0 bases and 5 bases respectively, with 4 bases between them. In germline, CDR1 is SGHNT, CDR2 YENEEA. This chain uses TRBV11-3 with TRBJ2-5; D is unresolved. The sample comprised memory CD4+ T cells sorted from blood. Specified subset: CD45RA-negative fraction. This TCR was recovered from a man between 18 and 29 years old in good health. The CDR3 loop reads CASSLDSETQYF. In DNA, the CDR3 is TGTGCCAGCAGCTTAGATTCGGAGACCCAGTACTTC.